This is a list of T cell receptor beta chains from one sample in a study of T cells after yellow fever vaccination. TCRdb reanalysed the 5' RACE reads using MiXCR and keeps one entry per CDR3 protein. The sample carries about 320,000 distinct CDR3 sequences, approximately 11% recorded once. This material consisted of CD4+ T cells sorted from PBMCs, taken 45 days after the yellow fever booster vaccination. These receptors were collected from a man aged 18 to 29 who received the YFV17D yellow fever vaccine. Both conserved end residues are part of each CDR3. D genes are given only for firm matches. Only some rows state a clone size, as once, few, many or a class for expanded clones.

size	D	J	length	V	CDR3	DNA
few	-	TRBJ1-1	13	TRBV29-1	CSVSRTINTEAFF	TGCAGCGTCAGTAGGACAATCAACACTGAAGCTTTCTTT
-	TRBD1	TRBJ1-2	15	TRBV7-9	CASSRWDRNNYGYTF	TGTGCCAGCAGCCGCTGGGACAGGAATAACTATGGCTACACCTTC
-	TRBD1	TRBJ1-3	13	TRBV12-5	CASGPDRVNTIYF	TGTGCTAGTGGCCCCGACAGGGTAAACACCATATATTTT
-	-	TRBJ1-2	15	TRBV15	CATSRNTGTPYGYTF	TGTGCCACCAGCAGGAATACCGGGACACCTTATGGCTACACCTTC
-	-	TRBJ1-2	14	TRBV5-6	CASSPDRFIYGYTF	TGTGCCAGCAGCCCCGACAGGTTTATCTATGGCTACACCTTC
-	TRBD2	TRBJ2-5	17	TRBV12-3/TRBV12-4	CASSAASGGLNQETQYF	TGTGCCAGCAGTGCGGCTAGCGGGGGCCTGAATCAAGAGACCCAGTACTTC
few	-	TRBJ2-7	16	TRBV4-2	CASSQDEHQVGYEQYF	TGTGCCAGCAGCCAAGATGAGCATCAGGTCGGCTACGAGCAGTACTTC
many	-	TRBJ2-6	18	TRBV25-1	CASSELSHTGSGANVLTF	TGTGCCAGCAGTGAATTGTCCCACACGGGGTCAGGGGCCAACGTCCTGACTTTC
few	-	TRBJ1-1	12	TRBV3-1	CASSQVNGGAFF	TGTGCCAGCAGCCAAGTAAATGGAGGAGCTTTCTTT
-	-	TRBJ1-2	15	TRBV6-5	CASSYRAGRGYGYTF	TGTGCCAGCAGTTATAGGGCCGGACGTGGCTATGGCTACACCTTC
few	-	TRBJ1-1	15	TRBV12-5	CASGLSRQANTEAFF	TGTGCTAGTGGTTTGAGCCGACAGGCGAACACTGAAGCTTTCTTT
-	-	TRBJ1-3	16	TRBV29-1	CSVETQGGLPGNTIYF	TGCAGCGTTGAAACACAGGGAGGGCTTCCTGGAAACACCATATATTTT
few	-	TRBJ1-1	13	TRBV29-1	CSVEVDRNTEAFF	TGCAGCGTTGAGGTGGACAGAAACACTGAAGCTTTCTTT
few	-	TRBJ2-6	19	TRBV15	CATSREPRDIFSGANVLTF	TGTGCCACCAGCAGAGAACCCCGGGACATCTTCTCTGGGGCCAACGTCCTGACTTTC
-	TRBD2	TRBJ2-3	18	TRBV4-3	CASSPGEGRGMGTDTQYF	TGCGCCAGCAGCCCCGGCGAGGGGAGGGGTATGGGCACAGATACGCAGTATTTT
few	TRBD1	TRBJ1-5	14	TRBV20-1	CSARTGLINQPQHF	TGCAGTGCCCGGACAGGTTTAATCAATCAGCCCCAGCATTTT
-	TRBD1	TRBJ2-5	14	TRBV5-1	CASSLAGQGETQYF	TGCGCCAGCAGCTTGGCGGGACAGGGGGAGACCCAGTACTTC
-	-	TRBJ1-2	13	TRBV20-1	CSAQTTGVWGYTF	TGCAGTGCTCAGACCACGGGGGTATGGGGCTACACCTTC
few	-	TRBJ2-7	15	TRBV5-1	CASSPEAALTYEQYF	TGCGCCAGCAGCCCGGAGGCGGCTCTCACCTACGAGCAGTACTTC
-	-	TRBJ2-2	14	TRBV11-2	CASSLGGTVGELFF	TGTGCCAGCAGCTTAGGGGGGACGGTCGGGGAGCTGTTTTTT
-	-	TRBJ1-1	13	TRBV12-3/TRBV12-4	CASSFSPGKEAFF	TGTGCCAGCAGTTTTTCGCCGGGAAAAGAAGCTTTCTTT
-	-	TRBJ1-4	15	TRBV25-1	CASSEVVATNEKLFF	TGTGCCAGCAGTGAAGTCGTAGCAACTAATGAAAAACTGTTTTTT
-	-	TRBJ2-3	16	TRBV5-1	CASSLAGNVRTDTQYF	TGCGCCAGCAGCTTGGCCGGGAACGTAAGGACAGATACGCAGTATTTT
-	TRBD2	TRBJ2-5	14	TRBV20-1	CSAIGGATRETQYF	TGCAGTGCTATCGGGGGGGCGACGAGAGAGACCCAGTACTTC
-	-	TRBJ2-5	13	TRBV5-1	CASSWRGQETQYF	TGCGCCAGCAGCTGGCGGGGACAAGAGACCCAGTACTTC
-	-	TRBJ2-7	12	TRBV3-1	CASSLRIGEQYF	TGTGCCAGCAGCCTTCGAATCGGCGAGCAGTACTTC